This T cell receptor beta chain was sequenced in a study of T cell changes during pregnancy in multiple sclerosis. Only in-frame clones appear in the TCRdb table, and some are missing; sequencing was by immunoSEQ multiplex PCR. The data hold tens of thousands of clones, with approximately 89% observed a single time. From germline, CDR1 is SGHTA and CDR2 FQGNSA. The CDR3 runs to 16 residues. With 2 bases removed from V and 7 bases from J, the gap between germline ends came to 18 bases. The source was CD4+ T cells from peripheral blood mononuclear cells, collected after pregnancy. The V gene is TRBV7-2, the J gene TRBJ2-1, with a weak D call TRBD2 (6 bases). The receptor was derived from a female donor in good health, enrolled as a control in a pregnancy study. The CDR3 coding sequence is TGTGCCAGCAGCTTACGGTACTCGGGGGTCTTTAATGAGCAGTTCTTC. Translation gives CASSLRYSGVFNEQFF.